The clone carrying this T cell receptor (beta chain) showed up many times. The antigen is undetermined. The data were obtained in a study of CD8+CD57+ T cells in acquired aplastic anemia. For the study at large: The mean DNA yield obtained from sorted CD4+ and CD8+ cells came to 3 to 4 ug. In CD4+ cells, healthy donors produced an average of approximately 11 million reads.

General study results and limits: Between the patient and control groups, CD8+ Simpson's diversity did not differ significantly. The number of CD8+ CDR3 sequences shared by patients and controls was about 27.

Researchers used genomic DNA as the template to profile TCR beta VDJ and CDR3. TCRdb reprocessed the reads with MiXCR, giving one entry per CDR3 protein. The top ten hold over 0.95% of the sample, which has about 160,000 distinct CDR3 sequences, roughly 40% seen once. The CDR3 runs 13 residues. V lost 3 bases to trimming and J lost 4 bases, with 7 bases between them. Germline CDR1 is KGHSH and CDR2 is LQKENI. Source material: sorted CD4+, CD8+, or CD8+CD57+ T cells (not recorded which) from PBMCs. The source of this sequence is a human donor in good health. The rearrangement links TRBV18 to TRBJ1-5; D gene ambiguous. The CDR3 loop reads CASSPGQNQPQHF. The CDR3 nucleotides read TGTGCCAGCTCACCTGGGCAGAATCAGCCCCAGCATTTT.